These 10 T cell receptor beta chains were sequenced from one sample in a study of blood T cell repertoires in COVID-19. TCRdb's copy holds only in-frame clones and misses some; the assay was immunoSEQ multiplex PCR. The table shows about 140,000 clones, with about 88% occurring only once. Specimen: peripheral blood. Receptor source: a human donor in a cohort sampled during active COVID-19.

V is TRBV19 and J is TRBJ1-1; TRBD1 agrees at 12 bases. The CDR3 contains 16 residues. Germline loops: CDR1 LNHDA, CDR2 SQIVND (reference sequence). V shed 7 bases, J shed 5 bases, and the junction held 11 bases outside the gene matches. CDR3 protein: CASIRGQGAPETEAFF. The CDR3 nucleotides are TGTGCCAGTATTAGGGGACAGGGGGCCCCGGAGACTGAAGCTTTCTTT.

The CDR3 region is CASSITGTRVTQYF. CDR3 DNA: TGTGCCAGTAGTATTACCGGGACTAGGGTGACCCAGTACTTC. V usage is TRBV19 and J usage is TRBJ2-5; 8 bases line up with TRBD2. CDR3 length equals 14 residues. Germline V gene data show CDR1 as LNHDA and CDR2 as SQIVND (reference sequence). The V segment lost 3 bases and the J segment 7 bases; nucleotides outside the gene matches: 7.

This chain links TRBV5-5 with TRBJ1-6, with D uncertain. Per germline, CDR1 SGHKS and CDR2 YYEKEE (reference sequence). V lost 1 base to trimming and J lost 0 bases, with 8 bases between them. The CDR3 is 16 amino acids. CDR3 residues: CASSLYGNSYNSPLHF. The CDR3 DNA is TGTGCCAGCAGCTTGTACGGGAACTCCTATAATTCACCCCTCCACTTT.

The chain joins TRBV19 to TRBJ1-1, with 9 bases fitting TRBD1. Germline loops: CDR1 LNHDA, CDR2 SQIVND (reference sequence). The V segment lost 7 bases and the J segment 4 bases; nucleotides outside the gene matches: 10. CDR3 length: 15 amino acids. The CDR3: CASTQTGGAGTEAFF. CDR3 DNA sequence: TGTGCCAGTACTCAAACAGGGGGCGCGGGCACTGAAGCTTTCTTT.

The rearrangement links TRBV5-4 to TRBJ2-3, with 8 nucleotides matching TRBD2. With 4 bases clipped from V and 4 bases from J, the junction kept 11 bases outside the gene matches. This CDR3 has 16 residues. Per the germline V gene, CDR1 is SGHNT and CDR2 is YYREEE (reference sequence). CDR3 in DNA: TGTGCCAGCAGCGCCTTACTAGCGGCGGTGGCAGATACGCAGTATTTT. The encoded protein is CASSALLAAVADTQYF.

The V gene is TRBV2, the J gene TRBJ1-6; tentatively, D is TRBD1 (6 bases). V lost 6 bases and J 4 bases, leaving 10 bases between the germline ends. CDR1 is SNHLY, CDR2 FYNNEI, per germline. The CDR3 is 14 amino acids. CDR3 nucleotide sequence: TGTGCCAGCAGGTCACAGGGATATAATTCACCCCTCCACTTT. Its translation: CASRSQGYNSPLHF. Based on the CDR3 plus reference TRBV2 and TRBJ1-6, the full variable domain is EPEVTQTPSHQVTQMGQEVILRCVPISNHLYFYWYRQILGQKVEFLVSFYNNEISEKSEIFDDQFSVERPDGSNFTLKIRSTKLEDSAMYFCASRSQGYNSPLHFGNGTRLTVT.

V and J are TRBV28 and TRBJ1-5; D is perhaps TRBD1 (6 bases). The CDR3 is 14 amino acids. The V end lost 2 bases, the J end lost 7 bases, and 12 bases lay between the germline ends. Germline values: CDR1 MDHEN, CDR2 SYDVKM. In DNA, the CDR3 is TGTGCCAGCAGTTTACGACAGGTTAGGCAGCCCCAGCATTTT. Amino acid sequence: CASSLRQVRQPQHF. The variable domain in full, with the rest retrieved from reference TRBV28 and TRBJ1-5, is DVKVTQSSRYLVKRTGEKVFLECVQDMDHENMFWYRQDPGLGLRLIYFSYDVKMKEKGDIPEGYSVSREKKERFSLILESASTNQTSMYLCASSLRQVRQPQHFGDGTRLSIL.

The chain recombines TRBV20-1 with TRBJ2-5, with D hard to call. V was pared by 3 bases and J by 5 bases, with 19 bases between. This CDR3 region has 15 residues. Germline assignment: CDR1 DFQATT and CDR2 SNEGSKA (reference sequence). The CDR3 DNA sequence: TGCAGTGCTAGTAGCCTGTCCGCTCAACTGGAGACCCAGTACTTC. The encoded protein is CSASSLSAQLETQYF.

The chain links TRBV5-1 to TRBJ2-3; TRBD2 agrees at 8 bases. V trimming: 3 bases; J trimming: 7 bases; junction bases outside the gene matches: 13. Germline CDR1 SGHRS, CDR2 YFSETQ. CDR3 length equals 16 residues. This chain's CDR3 is CASSSGGTPGRNTQYF. CDR3 coding DNA: TGCGCCAGCAGCTCGGGGGGGACTCCCGGGAGAAATACGCAGTATTTT.

The J gene is TRBJ2-6, the V gene TRBV4-1; D might be TRBD1 (6 bases). This CDR3 comprises 14 residues. V was clipped by 6 bases and J by 3 bases, with 9 bases between them. Germline loops: CDR1 MGHRA, CDR2 YSYEKL. This CDR3 reads CASRQGFGANVLTF. DNA for the CDR3: TGCGCCAGCAGACAGGGTTTTGGGGCCAACGTCCTGACTTTC.